The 2 T cell receptor beta chains listed next were all sequenced from one sample in a study of blood T cell repertoires in COVID-19. The protocol was immunoSEQ multiplex PCR, while the TCRdb copy is restricted to in-frame clones and leaves out a portion. The table records 400,000 or so clones, 80% to 90% of them present only once. The specimen sequenced was peripheral blood. Every receptor here comes from a man between 18 and 35 years old with COVID-19, enrolled during active disease.

V and J are TRBV2 and TRBJ2-3, with TRBD2 matching over 9 bases. V was pared by 11 bases and J by 5 bases, with 8 bases of the junction left unmatched. The CDR3 length is 13 residues. In germline, CDR1 is SNHLY, CDR2 FYNNEI. DNA of the CDR3: TGTGCCGCGGGGGCGGGAGGGAAAGATACGCAGTATTTT. This encodes CAAGAGGKDTQYF.

The chain combines TRBV3-1 (or the pseudogene TRBV3-2) with TRBJ2-3; tentatively, D is TRBD2 (6 bases). Germline CDR1 reads LGHDT; CDR2 reads YNNKEL (reference sequence). V gave up 4 bases and J gave up 6 bases, with 20 bases separating them. The CDR3 is made up of 16 amino acids. CDR3 protein: CASSPFLGGRGDTQYF. The CDR3 nucleotides are TGTGCCAGCAGCCCATTCCTCGGAGGGAGAGGGGATACGCAGTATTTT.